This TCR beta chain was documented in a study of blood T cells in healthy people across ages. General study results and limits: The lack of PBMC sorting stopped any conclusive naive versus antigen-experienced comparison.

This clonotype was seen only a few times. Its target is unknown. A read error may produce the germline difference seen at one junction end. A J-beta primer mix and a sample-barcoded 5' primer were used in a second PCR of roughly 6 to 11 cycles. Each TCR beta cDNA got a 12-nucleotide random molecular identifier. One entry per CDR3 protein, called by TCRdb with MiXCR from the 5' RACE reads. Of hundreds of thousands of distinct CDR3 sequences listed, 20% to 25% are singletons. Germline-derived CDR1 and CDR2 are SNHLY and FYNNEI. This CDR3 is 13 amino acids long. Russia was home to the donors, healthy Caucasian individuals aged 6 to 90.

The receptor comes from a man in his sixties or seventies in good health. The chain couples TRBV2 to TRBJ1-2; D may be TRBD1 (6 bases). The source material was blood. CDR3 in amino acids: CASSPTGRDGDTF. In DNA form, the CDR3 reads TGTGCCAGCAGCCCCACAGGGAGGGATGGCGACACCTTC.